The 25 T cell receptor beta chains below were found in one sample sequenced in a study of blood T cell repertoires in COVID-19. Libraries were prepared by immunoSEQ multiplex PCR; TCRdb keeps only in-frame clonotypes and omits some of them. Counted here are some 62,000 clones, roughly 76% occurring once; the ten biggest clones make up roughly 5%. The sequencing sample was made of peripheral blood. These receptors were taken from a human donor in a cohort sampled during active COVID-19.

This chain connects TRBV19 to TRBJ2-1; 8 bases agree with TRBD1. The trim removed 1 base at V and 7 bases at J, leaving 9 bases unmatched. Germline V gene data show CDR1 as LNHDA and CDR2 as SQIVND (reference sequence). CDR3 length: 16 amino acids. The CDR3 sequence is CASSIVQAGGLNEQFF. CDR3 in DNA: TGTGCCAGTAGTATAGTTCAGGCAGGGGGCTTGAATGAGCAGTTCTTC.

The chain combines TRBV3-1 (or the pseudogene TRBV3-2) with TRBJ2-7; possibly TRBD1 for D (5 bases). The CDR3 loop spans 15 amino acids. With 0 bases removed from V and 2 bases from J, the gap between germline ends came to 11 bases. Per the germline V gene, CDR1 is LGHDT and CDR2 is YNNKEL (reference sequence). CDR3 in DNA: TGTGCCAGCAGCCAAGATTGGGGCAGTCCCTACGAGCAGTACTTC. Protein sequence: CASSQDWGSPYEQYF.

A remark on this clone: This likely comes from a read error, as the CDR3 has no conserved phenylalanine or tryptophan at its end. Because the CDR3's place on the DNA is in doubt, the DNA is left out and the CDR3 is given as listed by TCRdb. This chain connects TRBV6-1 to TRBJ1-2; the table's D call, TRBD1, was not checked against the DNA. Both ends counted, the CDR3 spans 12 residues. Germline V gene lookup returns CDR1 MNHNS and CDR2 SASEGT. The CDR3 here is CASSENRVGLDA.

The V call is TRBV6-2 or TRBV6-3, the J call TRBJ2-3, with 7 nucleotides matching TRBD1. The trim removed 6 bases at V and 0 bases at J, leaving 6 bases unmatched. Germline CDR1 is MNHEY and CDR2 is SVGEGT. The CDR3 spans 15 residues. CDR3 residues: CASSDNRGSTDTQYF. The CDR3 bases are TGTGCCAGCAGCGACAACAGGGGCAGCACAGATACGCAGTATTTT.

The V and J genes are TRBV28 and TRBJ1-1, with 10 bases lining up with TRBD1. V shed 10 bases, J shed 4 bases, and the junction held 18 bases outside the gene matches. Germline assignment: CDR1 MDHEN and CDR2 SYDVKM. The length of the CDR3 is 17 residues. CDR3 amino acids: CAIVGPGQGNIGTEAFF. CDR3 in DNA: TGTGCCATAGTAGGTCCGGGACAGGGGAATATTGGCACTGAAGCTTTCTTT.

The CDR3, as DNA: TGTGCCAGTAGTATATCGGGTAGGAGCAATCAGCCCCAGCATTTT. Encoded protein: CASSISGRSNQPQHF. V gene TRBV19 combines with J gene TRBJ1-5; unclear D gene. Germline values: CDR1 LNHDA, CDR2 SQIVND (reference sequence). CDR3 length: 15 residues. Trimming left V 2 bases short and J 1 base short, with 9 bases between.

This clone has just one count. The chain uses TRBV19 and TRBJ2-1; 7 bases align to TRBD1. CDR3 size: 14 residues. Unmatched junction bases numbered 14, after V lost 6 bases and J lost 12 bases. Germline lookup yields CDR1 LNHDA and CDR2 SQIVND (reference sequence). Here the CDR3 reads CASSQTYRGKGQFF. The CDR3 nucleotides are TGTGCCAGTAGCCAGACTTACAGGGGAAAGGGGCAGTTCTTC.

This clone was found once. The rearrangement links TRBV6-1 to TRBJ2-5; 9 bases are shared with TRBD2. V lost 3 bases, J lost 3 bases, and 17 bases stayed unmatched. CDR1 and CDR2 (germline): MNHNS, SASEGT. The CDR3 runs to 19 residues. The DNA for the CDR3 is TGTGCCAGCAGTGATCCCCAGCGGGGGGACTCCCGGTACAAAGAGACCCAGTACTTC. Protein: CASSDPQRGDSRYKETQYF.

The V gene is TRBV12-3 or TRBV12-4, the J gene TRBJ2-5, with 9 bases identical to TRBD2. The J segment lost 4 bases and the V segment lost 3 bases, leaving 0 bases of the junction unmatched. The CDR3 contains 13 residues. The CDR3 DNA is TGTGCCAGCAGTTTGACTAGCGGAGAGACCCAGTACTTC. This codes for CASSLTSGETQYF.

The V call is TRBV19, the J call TRBJ1-2, with a tentative D call TRBD1 (5 bases). Trimming stripped 5 bases from V and 4 bases from J, with 14 bases between. The CDR3 length is 14 residues. Germline CDR1 and CDR2: LNHDA and SQIVND (reference sequence). The CDR3 DNA reads as TGTGCCAGTAGTTACAGGCGGCAAGGCTATGGCTACACCTTC. This codes for CASSYRRQGYGYTF.

This clone was detected only once. The CDR3 loop reads CASPPSGGPYEQYF. The DNA for the CDR3 is TGTGCCAGCCCCCCTAGCGGGGGACCCTACGAGCAGTACTTC. The chain joins TRBV6-9 to TRBJ2-7; the match to TRBD2 covers 10 bases. Per the germline V gene, CDR1 is MNHGY and CDR2 is SVAAGI. The length of the CDR3 is 14 residues. V gave up 8 bases and J gave up 2 bases; unmatched junction bases: 6.

The sample holds one count of this clone. This specimen includes other DNA sequences encoding the same CDR3. The chain links TRBV5-1 to TRBJ2-3, with 10 nucleotides matching TRBD2. CDR1 is SGHRS, CDR2 YFSETQ, per germline. V lost 4 bases and J lost 0; bases outside the gene matches: 2. The CDR3 is made up of 15 amino acids. The CDR3 DNA is TGCGCCAGCAGCCTAGCGGGGGCTAGCACAGATACGCAGTATTTT. As protein: CASSLAGASTDTQYF.

The V gene is TRBV5-1, the J gene TRBJ1-4; 7 bases fit TRBD1. The CDR3 has 15 residues. The trim removed 4 bases at V and 2 bases at J, leaving 5 bases unmatched. Per germline, CDR1 SGHRS and CDR2 YFSETQ. The CDR3 region has the DNA TGCGCCAGCAGCCCCTCGGGACAGACTAATGAAAAACTGTTTTTT. Its translation: CASSPSGQTNEKLFF.

V gene TRBV7-9 combines with J gene TRBJ1-1; a weak D match, TRBD1 (6 bases). From germline, CDR1 is SEHNR and CDR2 FQNEAQ (reference sequence). The CDR3 extends over 12 amino acids. V was cut by 5 bases and J by 3 bases, with 7 bases left in between. The CDR3 nucleotides read TGTGCCAGCAGCAACAGGGACACTGAAGCTTTCTTT. This translates into CASSNRDTEAFF.

The chain combines TRBV5-1 with TRBJ2-7, with 12 bases fitting TRBD2. V lost 0 bases and J lost 4; bases outside the gene matches: 2. This CDR3 has 15 residues. Per germline, CDR1 SGHRS and CDR2 YFSETQ. Here the CDR3 DNA reads TGCGCCAGCAGCTTGGAGCTAGCGGGGGGGTACGAGCAGTACTTC. Its protein is CASSLELAGGYEQYF.

This clone has a handful of counts. J is TRBJ2-7 and V is TRBV6-6; 9 bases are shared with TRBD2. The CDR3 has 13 residues. Trimming took 11 bases from V and 3 from J; bases not matched to a gene: 8. In germline, CDR1 is MNHNY, CDR2 SVGAGI (reference sequence). The CDR3 loop reads CAARRGGFYEQYF. The CDR3 nucleotides read TGTGCCGCCAGGCGGGGGGGGTTCTACGAGCAGTACTTC.

The V gene is TRBV11-2, the J gene TRBJ2-5, with TRBD2 matching over 7 bases. The germline V gene encodes CDR1 SGHAT and CDR2 FQNNGV. With V trimmed by 1 base and J by 1 base, 3 bases remained unmatched. The CDR3 totals 15 residues. The CDR3 DNA is TGTGCCAGCAGCTTAGTGCGGGGGATCCAAGAGACCCAGTACTTC. Its protein is CASSLVRGIQETQYF. Supplemented by reference TRBV11-2 and TRBJ2-5, the full variable domain reads EAGVAQSPRYKIIEKRQSVAFWCNPISGHATLYWYQQILGQGPKLLIQFQNNGVVDDSQLPKDRFSAERLKGVDSTLKIQPAKLEDSAVYLCASSLVRGIQETQYFGPGTRLLVL.

This clone was seen only a few times. The chain joins TRBV2 to TRBJ1-2; D call uncertain. The germline gives CDR1 SNHLY, CDR2 FYNNEI. Trimming took off 2 bases at V and 5 bases at J, with 12 bases between the two ends. There are 14 residues in the CDR3. The CDR3 loop reads CASSERSPLYGYTF. In DNA form, the CDR3 reads TGTGCCAGCAGTGAACGGTCCCCTCTTTATGGCTACACCTTC.

In its sample, this clone was seen once. The rearrangement uses TRBV30 and TRBJ1-3; a possible D gene is TRBD1 (5 bases). V gave up 3 bases and J gave up 6 bases, with 18 bases separating them. CDR1 and CDR2 (germline): GTSNPN, SVGIG (reference sequence). This CDR3 is built from 15 residues. The CDR3 reads CAWSRGKAGQNTIYF. CDR3 bases: TGTGCCTGGAGCCGGGGGAAGGCAGGTCAAAACACCATATATTTT.

The chain combines TRBV30 with TRBJ1-1; D remains unclear. The V end was cut by 4 bases, the J end by 5 bases, with 11 bases between. Germline values: CDR1 GTSNPN, CDR2 SVGIG (reference sequence). The CDR3 has 12 residues. CDR3 loop: CAWTLIGTEAFF. The CDR3 coding sequence is TGTGCCTGGACGTTGATCGGGACTGAAGCTTTCTTT. Filled out from reference TRBV30 and TRBJ1-1, the complete variable domain reads SQTIHQWPATLVQPVGSPLSLECTVEGTSNPNLYWYRQAAGRGLQLLFYSVGIGQISSEVPQNLSASRPQDRQFILSSKKLLLSDSGFYLCAWTLIGTEAFFGQGTRLTVV.

The chain recombines TRBV2 with TRBJ2-7; weak D call: TRBD2 (6 bases). The CDR3 length is 12 residues. V was trimmed by 7 bases and J by 3 bases, leaving 10 bases between them. Germline values: CDR1 SNHLY, CDR2 FYNNEI. The CDR3 DNA is TGTGCCAGCACCGAGGGAGGCTACGAGCAGTACTTC. This encodes CASTEGGYEQYF.

The genes are TRBV7-9 and TRBJ2-5; 9 bases agree with TRBD2. V dropped 2 bases and J dropped 5; count of bases not matched to a gene: 9. Germline CDR1 and CDR2: SEHNR and FQNEAQ (reference sequence). This CDR3 is built from 16 residues. The CDR3 loop is CASSLKVSGGGETQYF. For the CDR3, the DNA is TGTGCCAGCAGCTTAAAGGTTAGCGGGGGAGGTGAGACCCAGTACTTC.

This chain uses TRBV6-5 with TRBJ2-5, with 10 bases matching TRBD2. Germline values: CDR1 MNHEY, CDR2 SVGAGI. The CDR3 has 14 residues. The junction had 3 bases not matched to a gene; V was cut back by 5 bases and J by 3 bases. In DNA, the CDR3 is TGTGCCAGCAGTCCTAGCGGGAGCAAAGAGACCCAGTACTTC. Translation: CASSPSGSKETQYF.

The chain employs TRBV9 and TRBJ1-6, with 8 bases aligning to TRBD1. The V gene end was trimmed by 3 bases and the J gene end by 9 bases; junction bases not matched to a gene: 8. The CDR3 is made up of 15 amino acids. Germline values: CDR1 SGDLS, CDR2 YYNGEE. CDR3 bases: TGTGCCAGCAGCGACCAGGGGGCGCGAGGTTCACCCCTCCACTTT. Protein: CASSDQGARGSPLHF.

V gene TRBV7-8 combines with J gene TRBJ1-4; 8 nucleotides match TRBD1. Germline values: CDR1 SGHVS, CDR2 FQNEAQ. After removal of 5 bases from V and 6 bases from J, the junction contained 11 bases not matched to a gene. This CDR3 contains 16 residues. The DNA of the CDR3 is TGTGCCAGCAGCCAGGGGGCCGGGCAGGGGTATGAAAAACTGTTTTTT. Amino acid sequence: CASSQGAGQGYEKLFF.